This TCR beta chain was identified during a study of blood T cell repertoires in COVID-19. Study as a whole: Sites in the United States, Italy and Spain provided acute and convalescent COVID-19 samples. PBMCs, B-cell-depleted T cells, or T cells were the source of the cDNA or gDNA that made up the material.

Repertoires were generated with immunoSEQ multiplex PCR, while TCRdb's copy carries only in-frame clones and drops some. The repertoire holds about 340,000 clones, less than 90% seen once, with roughly 7.2% in the top ten. This CDR3 has 13 amino acids. Trimming removed 3 bases from V and 4 bases from J, with 9 bases in between. The rearrangement joins TRBV12-3 or TRBV12-4 to TRBJ2-5, with D maybe TRBD1 (5 bases). The clonotype comes from an older woman with COVID-19, enrolled during active disease. The sample comprised peripheral blood. Here the CDR3 DNA reads TGTGCCAGCAGTTTTCAGGGTGGAGAGACCCAGTACTTC. Its translation: CASSFQGGETQYF.